This TCR beta chain stems from a study of long-term antiretroviral therapy in people with HIV. In germline, CDR1 is SGHTA, CDR2 FQGTGA. V was pared by 2 bases and J by 4 bases, with 12 bases between. CDR3 length: 14 amino acids. Whole-study results and caveats: All blood samples came from the years 2004 to 2017, possibly under older ART regimens.

Turning to this clone: Its specificity is not known.

The authors ran the immunoSEQ assay, v3.0, at survey level. The protocol was immunoSEQ multiplex PCR, while the TCRdb copy is restricted to in-frame clones and leaves out a portion. Among about 24,000 clones listed, 80% to 90% were seen once. The clonotype originates from a man between 50 and 59 years old with HIV. The chain combines TRBV7-3 with TRBJ2-7; D may correspond to TRBD1 or TRBD2 (6 bases each). The sample consisted of unsorted PBMCs, taken 1.8 years before starting antiretroviral therapy. CDR3 amino acids: CASSLGGLRYEQYF. The CDR3 bases are TGTGCCAGCAGCTTAGGGGGGCTTCGGTACGAGCAGTACTTC. The variable domain in full, with the rest retrieved from reference TRBV7-3 and TRBJ2-7, is GAGVSQTPSNKVTEKGKYVELRCDPISGHTALYWYRQSLGQGPEFLIYFQGTGAADDSGLPNDRFFAVRPEGSVSTLKIQRTERGDSAVYLCASSLGGLRYEQYFGPGTRLTVT.